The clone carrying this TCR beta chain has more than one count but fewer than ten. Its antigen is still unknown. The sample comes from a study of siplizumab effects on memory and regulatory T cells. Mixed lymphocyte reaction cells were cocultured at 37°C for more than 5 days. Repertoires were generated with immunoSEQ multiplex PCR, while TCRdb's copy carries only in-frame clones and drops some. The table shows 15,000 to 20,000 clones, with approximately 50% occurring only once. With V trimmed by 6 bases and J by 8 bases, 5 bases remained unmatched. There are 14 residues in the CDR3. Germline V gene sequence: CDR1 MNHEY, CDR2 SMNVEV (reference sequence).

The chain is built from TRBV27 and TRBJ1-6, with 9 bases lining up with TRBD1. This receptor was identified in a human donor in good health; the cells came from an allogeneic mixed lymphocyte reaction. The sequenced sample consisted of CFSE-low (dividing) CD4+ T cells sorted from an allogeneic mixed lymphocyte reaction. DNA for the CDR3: TGTGCCAGCAGCTGGGACAGGGCCTATTCACCCCTCCACTTT. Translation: CASSWDRAYSPLHF.